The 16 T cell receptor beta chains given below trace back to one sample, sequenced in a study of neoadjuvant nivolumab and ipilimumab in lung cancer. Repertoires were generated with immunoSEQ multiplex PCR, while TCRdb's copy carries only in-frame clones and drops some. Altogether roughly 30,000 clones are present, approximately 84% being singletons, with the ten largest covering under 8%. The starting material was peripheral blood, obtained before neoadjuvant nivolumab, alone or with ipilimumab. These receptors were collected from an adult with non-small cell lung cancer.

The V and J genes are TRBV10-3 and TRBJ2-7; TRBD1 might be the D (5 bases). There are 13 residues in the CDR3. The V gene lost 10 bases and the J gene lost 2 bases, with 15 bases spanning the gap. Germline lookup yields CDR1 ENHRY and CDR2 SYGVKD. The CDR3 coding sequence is TGTGCCAGTTCGGGCAGGGAACCCTACGAGCAGTACTTC. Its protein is CASSGREPYEQYF.

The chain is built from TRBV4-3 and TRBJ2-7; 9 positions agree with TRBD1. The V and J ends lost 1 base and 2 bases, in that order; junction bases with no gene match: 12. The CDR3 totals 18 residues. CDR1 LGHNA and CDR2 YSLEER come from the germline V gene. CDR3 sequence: CASSQATTHGDRAYEQYF. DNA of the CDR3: TGCGCCAGCAGCCAAGCTACCACCCACGGGGACAGGGCCTACGAGCAGTACTTC.

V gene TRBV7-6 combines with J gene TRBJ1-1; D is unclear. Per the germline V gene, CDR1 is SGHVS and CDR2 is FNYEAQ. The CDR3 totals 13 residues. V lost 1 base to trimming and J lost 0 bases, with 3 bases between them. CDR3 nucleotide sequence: TGTGCCAGCAGCTTAGATGTGAACACTGAAGCTTTCTTT. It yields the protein CASSLDVNTEAFF.

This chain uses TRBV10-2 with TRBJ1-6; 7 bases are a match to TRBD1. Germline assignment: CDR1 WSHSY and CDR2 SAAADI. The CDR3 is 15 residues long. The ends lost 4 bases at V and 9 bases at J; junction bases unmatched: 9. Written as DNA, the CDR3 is TGCGCCAGCAGTGGATCGGCAGGGGGAGGTTCACCCCTCCACTTT. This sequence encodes CASSGSAGGGSPLHF.

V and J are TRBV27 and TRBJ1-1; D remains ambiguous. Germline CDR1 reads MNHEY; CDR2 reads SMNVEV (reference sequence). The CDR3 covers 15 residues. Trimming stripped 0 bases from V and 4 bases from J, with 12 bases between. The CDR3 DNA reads TGTGCCAGCAGTTTATCGTGGGGAGGCGGCACTGAAGCTTTCTTT. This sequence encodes CASSLSWGGGTEAFF.

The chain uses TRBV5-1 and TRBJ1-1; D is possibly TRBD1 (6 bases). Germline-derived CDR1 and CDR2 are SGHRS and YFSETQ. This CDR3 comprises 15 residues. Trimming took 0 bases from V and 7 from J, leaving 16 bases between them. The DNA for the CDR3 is TGCGCCAGCAGCTTGGGCAGCGTGGGGGGCAGTGAAGCTTTCTTT. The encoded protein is CASSLGSVGGSEAFF.

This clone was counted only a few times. CDR3: CASSLGAGANVLTF. The CDR3 DNA reads as TGTGCCAGCAGCTTAGGAGCTGGGGCCAACGTCCTGACTTTC. This chain uses TRBV7-3 with TRBJ2-6; D is uncertain. CDR1 and CDR2 from the germline V gene are SGHTA and FQGTGA. This CDR3 is built from 14 residues. V was shortened by 2 bases and J by 2 bases, with 4 bases between the two germline ends. The complete variable domain, with remaining parts taken from reference TRBV7-3 and TRBJ2-6, reads GAGVSQTPSNKVTEKGKYVELRCDPISGHTALYWYRQSLGQGPEFLIYFQGTGAADDSGLPNDRFFAVRPEGSVSTLKIQRTERGDSAVYLCASSLGAGANVLTFGAGSRLTVL.

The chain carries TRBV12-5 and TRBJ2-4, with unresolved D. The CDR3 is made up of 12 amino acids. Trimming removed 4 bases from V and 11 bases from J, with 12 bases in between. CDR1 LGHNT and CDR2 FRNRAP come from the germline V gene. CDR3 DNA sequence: TGTGCTAGTGGTTCCCTATTATTCTTTCAGTACTTC. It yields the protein CASGSLLFFQYF. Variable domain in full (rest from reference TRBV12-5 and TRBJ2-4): DARVTQTPRHKVTEMGQEVTMRCQPILGHNTVFWYRQTMMQGLELLAYFRNRAPLDDSGMPKDRFSAEMPDATLATLKIQPSEPRDSAVYFCASGSLLFFQYFGAGTRLSVL.

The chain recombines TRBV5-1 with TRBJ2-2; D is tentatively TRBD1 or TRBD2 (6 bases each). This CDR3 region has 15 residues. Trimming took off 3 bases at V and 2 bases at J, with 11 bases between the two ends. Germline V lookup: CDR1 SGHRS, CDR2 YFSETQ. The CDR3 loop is CASSWGATNTGELFF. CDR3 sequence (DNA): TGCGCCAGCAGCTGGGGGGCCACAAACACCGGGGAGCTGTTTTTT.

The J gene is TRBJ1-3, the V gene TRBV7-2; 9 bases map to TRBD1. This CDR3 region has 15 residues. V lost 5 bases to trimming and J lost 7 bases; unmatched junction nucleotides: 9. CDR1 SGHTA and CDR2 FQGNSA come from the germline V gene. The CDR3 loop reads CASSRGTGKGNTIYF. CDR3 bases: TGTGCCAGCAGCCGAGGGACAGGGAAAGGGAACACCATATATTTT.

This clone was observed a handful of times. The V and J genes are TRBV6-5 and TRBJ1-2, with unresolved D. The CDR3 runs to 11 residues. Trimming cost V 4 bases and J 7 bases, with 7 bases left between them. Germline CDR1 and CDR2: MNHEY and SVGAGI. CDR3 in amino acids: CASSSGFGYTF. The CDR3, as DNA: TGTGCCAGCAGTTCGGGGTTTGGCTACACCTTC.

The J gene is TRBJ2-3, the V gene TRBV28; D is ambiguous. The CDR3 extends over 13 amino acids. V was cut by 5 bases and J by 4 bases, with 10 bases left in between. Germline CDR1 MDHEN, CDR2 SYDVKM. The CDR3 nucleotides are TGTGCCAGCAGTCCGAACAAAGCAGATACGCAGTATTTT. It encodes CASSPNKADTQYF. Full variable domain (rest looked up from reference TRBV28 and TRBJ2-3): DVKVTQSSRYLVKRTGEKVFLECVQDMDHENMFWYRQDPGLGLRLIYFSYDVKMKEKGDIPEGYSVSREKKERFSLILESASTNQTSMYLCASSPNKADTQYFGPGTRLTVL.

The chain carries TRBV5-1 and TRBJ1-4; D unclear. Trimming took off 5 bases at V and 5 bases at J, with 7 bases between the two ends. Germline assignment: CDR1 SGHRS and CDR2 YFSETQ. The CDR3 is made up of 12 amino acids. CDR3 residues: CASRESNEKLFF. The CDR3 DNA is TGCGCCAGCAGAGAGTCAAATGAAAAACTGTTTTTT.

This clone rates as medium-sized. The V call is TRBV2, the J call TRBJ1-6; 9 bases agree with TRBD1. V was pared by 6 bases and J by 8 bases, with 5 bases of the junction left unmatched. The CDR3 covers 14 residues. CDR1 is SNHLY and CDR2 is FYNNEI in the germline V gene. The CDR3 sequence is CASREGTGYSPLHF. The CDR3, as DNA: TGTGCCAGCAGGGAGGGGACAGGGTATTCACCCCTCCACTTT.

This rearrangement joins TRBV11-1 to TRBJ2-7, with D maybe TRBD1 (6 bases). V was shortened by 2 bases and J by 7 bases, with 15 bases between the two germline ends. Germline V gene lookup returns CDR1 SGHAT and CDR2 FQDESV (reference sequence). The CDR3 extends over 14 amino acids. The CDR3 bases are TGTGCCAGCAGCTTAAGTAGGGCACAGGGAGAGCAGTACTTC. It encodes CASSLSRAQGEQYF.

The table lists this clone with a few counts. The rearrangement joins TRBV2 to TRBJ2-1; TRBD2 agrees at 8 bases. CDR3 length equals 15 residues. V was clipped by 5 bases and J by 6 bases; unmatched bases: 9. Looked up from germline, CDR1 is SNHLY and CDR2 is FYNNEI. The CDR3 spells CASSPGTSVINEQFF. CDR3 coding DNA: TGTGCCAGCAGTCCCGGGACTAGTGTGATCAATGAGCAGTTCTTC.